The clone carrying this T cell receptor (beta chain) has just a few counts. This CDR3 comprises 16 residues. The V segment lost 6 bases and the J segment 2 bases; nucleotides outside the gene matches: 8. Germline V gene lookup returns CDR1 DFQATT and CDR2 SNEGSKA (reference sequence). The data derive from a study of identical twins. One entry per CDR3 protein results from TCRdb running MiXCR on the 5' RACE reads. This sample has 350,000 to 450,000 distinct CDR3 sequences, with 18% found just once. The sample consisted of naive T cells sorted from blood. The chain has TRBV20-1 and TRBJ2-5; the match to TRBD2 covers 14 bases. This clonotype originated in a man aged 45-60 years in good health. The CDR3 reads CSAKGGLAGVQETQYF. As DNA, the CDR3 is TGCAGTGCCAAGGGGGGACTAGCGGGGGTTCAAGAGACCCAGTACTTC.